The clone carrying this TCR beta chain was detected once. Antigen: not known. After removal of 5 bases from V and 0 bases from J, the junction contained 24 bases not matched to a gene. In germline, CDR1 is PRHDT, CDR2 FYEKMQ (reference sequence). The CDR3 sequence is 22 residues long. This specimen belongs to a study of regulatory T cells in long-lasting Graves disease. Building the TCR beta libraries relied on iRepertoire HTBI primers, and CDR3 regions underwent Arm-PCR. TCRdb called the multiplex PCR reads again in MiXCR, with one record for every CDR3 protein. The sample yields about 460,000 distinct CDR3 sequences, about 22% seen once. Study-level points and caveats: Persistent patients had a count of shared public clonotypes (around 2,700) that exceeded that of new patients (966).

Specified time point: persistent/refractory GD, antithyroid drugs over 5 years with positive TRAb. The TCR library was made from RNA extracted from PBMCs. EDTA tubes collected roughly 9 milliliters of peripheral blood. The sequences come from peripheral blood mononuclear cells (PBMCs), collected when the disease was refractory, from a patient treated with antithyroid drugs. This TCR derives from a female donor with Graves disease. This rearrangement joins TRBV13 to TRBJ2-2; 7 nucleotides agree with TRBD1. This chain's CDR3 is CASSKDIAGGETILTNTGELFF. Written as DNA, the CDR3 is TGTGCCAGCAGCAAAGACATCGCAGGGGGTGAGACCATCCTAACGAACACCGGGGAGCTGTTTTTT. The full variable domain, its missing parts supplied by reference TRBV13 and TRBJ2-2, is AAGVIQSPRHLIKEKRETATLKCYPIPRHDTVYWYQQGPGQDPQFLISFYEKMQSDKGSIPDRFSAQQFSDYHSELNMSSLELGDSALYFCASSKDIAGGETILTNTGELFFGEGSRLTVL.